A selection of T cell receptor beta chains follows, all from one sample in a study of cytomegalovirus exposure and HLA in healthy donors. Some clones are missing from TCRdb's copy, which holds only in-frame ones; the method was immunoSEQ multiplex PCR. The table for this sample gives 100,000 to 150,000 clones. The specimen was PBMCs. All receptors derive from a man aged 18 to 30 in good health and CMV-seronegative. CDR3s include the opening cysteine and the closing phenylalanine or tryptophan. D genes are given only for firm matches.

TRBJ2-2	.	TRBV5-1	CASSSIHYRVPTGELFF	TGCGCCAGCAGCTCCATCCATTACAGGGTCCCCACCGGGGAGCTGTTTTTT
TRBJ2-7	TRBD1	TRBV5-1	CASSSRDRGTYEQYF	TGCGCCAGCAGCAGCCGGGACAGGGGTACCTACGAGCAGTACTTC
TRBJ1-5	TRBD1	TRBV30	CAWSENRGMSNQPQHF	TGTGCCTGGAGTGAAAACAGGGGGATGAGCAATCAGCCCCAGCATTTT
TRBJ1-3	TRBD1	TRBV30	CAWSTGDGNTIYF	TGTGCCTGGAGTACAGGGGACGGAAACACCATATATTTT
TRBJ1-5	.	TRBV7-9	CASSLRQDAQHF	TGTGCCAGCAGCTTGCGACAGGACGCCCAGCATTTT
TRBJ1-1	.	TRBV6-1	CASAGYGPTEAFF	TGTGCCAGTGCCGGGTATGGTCCCACTGAAGCTTTCTTT
TRBJ2-2	.	TRBV30	CAWSVFVGSGELFF	TGTGCCTGGAGTGTTTTTGTGGGCTCCGGGGAGCTGTTTTTT
TRBJ1-1	.	TRBV19	CASSIGVGAFF	TGTGCCAGTAGTATAGGAGTTGGAGCTTTCTTT
TRBJ2-2	.	TRBV27	CASSPPFPQGINTGELFF	TGTGCCAGCAGTCCCCCATTTCCACAGGGCATAAACACCGGGGAGCTGTTTTTT
TRBJ1-5	.	TRBV15	CATSRDREDQPQHF	TGTGCCACCAGCAGAGACAGGGAAGATCAGCCCCAGCATTTT
TRBJ1-1	.	TRBV6-4	CASSARGETEAFF	TGTGCCAGCAGTGCCCGCGGTGAGACTGAAGCTTTCTTT
TRBJ1-1	.	TRBV5-4	CASSLQGRNTEAFF	TGTGCCAGCAGCTTACAGGGACGGAACACTGAAGCTTTCTTT
TRBJ2-3	TRBD2	TRBV7-9	CASSFTSGTDTQYF	TGTGCCAGCAGCTTTACTAGCGGCACAGATACGCAGTATTTT
TRBJ2-7	TRBD1	TRBV30	CAWTLGTESYEQYF	TGTGCCTGGACCCTCGGGACAGAGAGCTACGAGCAGTACTTC
TRBJ1-6	TRBD1	TRBV7-3	CASSLNRQGDSPLHF	TGTGCCAGCAGCTTAAACCGACAGGGTGATTCACCCCTCCACTTT
TRBJ2-7	TRBD2	TRBV19	CASSPWTSGTYEQYF	TGTGCCAGTAGTCCCTGGACTAGCGGTACCTACGAGCAGTACTTC
TRBJ1-2	.	TRBV11-2	CASSLLLGDGYTF	TGTGCCAGCAGCTTACTTCTAGGGGATGGCTACACCTTC
TRBJ1-1	.	TRBV25-1	CASSELSGIAFF	TGTGCCAGCAGTGAACTATCAGGGATAGCTTTCTTT
TRBJ2-1	TRBD2	TRBV6-5	CASSLSGGTYNEQFF	TGTGCCAGCAGCCTCAGCGGGGGGACATACAATGAGCAGTTCTTC
TRBJ2-1	TRBD2	TRBV9	CASSVVSGVNEQFF	TGTGCCAGCAGCGTAGTAAGCGGGGTTAATGAGCAGTTCTTC
TRBJ1-2	.	TRBV9	CASSVVPGEGGF	TGTGCCAGCAGCGTAGTTCCGGGGGAGGGGGGCTTC
TRBJ2-7	TRBD1	TRBV5-1	CASSYGQGGPYEQYF	TGCGCCAGCAGCTACGGACAGGGGGGACCCTACGAGCAGTACTTC